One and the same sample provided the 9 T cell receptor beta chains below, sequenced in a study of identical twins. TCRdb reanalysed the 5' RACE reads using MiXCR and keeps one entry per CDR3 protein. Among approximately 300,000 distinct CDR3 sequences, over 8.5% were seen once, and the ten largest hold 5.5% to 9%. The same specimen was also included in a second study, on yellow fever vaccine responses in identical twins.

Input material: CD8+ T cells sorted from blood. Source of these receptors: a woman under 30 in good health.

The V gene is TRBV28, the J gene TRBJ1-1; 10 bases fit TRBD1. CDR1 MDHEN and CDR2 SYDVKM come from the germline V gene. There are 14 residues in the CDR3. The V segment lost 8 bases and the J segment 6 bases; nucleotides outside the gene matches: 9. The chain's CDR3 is CASGGQGSLAEAFF. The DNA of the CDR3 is TGTGCCAGCGGGGGACAGGGGTCGTTGGCTGAAGCTTTCTTT.

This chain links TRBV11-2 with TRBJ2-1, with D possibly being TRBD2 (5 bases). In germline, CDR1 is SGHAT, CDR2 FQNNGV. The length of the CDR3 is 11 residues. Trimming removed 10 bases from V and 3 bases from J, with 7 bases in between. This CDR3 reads CATGGYNEQFF. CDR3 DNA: TGTGCCACCGGAGGCTACAATGAGCAGTTCTTC.

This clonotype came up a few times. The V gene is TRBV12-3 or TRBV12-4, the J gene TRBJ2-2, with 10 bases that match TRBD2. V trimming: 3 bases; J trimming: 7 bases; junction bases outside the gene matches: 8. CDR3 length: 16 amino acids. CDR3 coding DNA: TGTGCCAGCAGTTTCTCAAGCGGGGGGGCGTACGGGGAGCTGTTTTTT. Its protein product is CASSFSSGGAYGELFF.

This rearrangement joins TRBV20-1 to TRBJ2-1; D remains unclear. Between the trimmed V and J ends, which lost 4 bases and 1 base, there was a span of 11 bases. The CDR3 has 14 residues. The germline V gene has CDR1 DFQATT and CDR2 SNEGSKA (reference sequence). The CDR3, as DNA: TGCAGTGCTACTGACGGCTCATCCTACAATGAGCAGTTCTTC. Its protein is CSATDGSSYNEQFF.

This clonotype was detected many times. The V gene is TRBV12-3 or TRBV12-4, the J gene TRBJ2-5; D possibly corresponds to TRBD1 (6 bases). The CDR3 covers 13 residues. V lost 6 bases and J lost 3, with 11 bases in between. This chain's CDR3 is CASREDRKETQYF. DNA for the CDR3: TGTGCCAGCAGGGAGGACAGAAAAGAGACCCAGTACTTC.

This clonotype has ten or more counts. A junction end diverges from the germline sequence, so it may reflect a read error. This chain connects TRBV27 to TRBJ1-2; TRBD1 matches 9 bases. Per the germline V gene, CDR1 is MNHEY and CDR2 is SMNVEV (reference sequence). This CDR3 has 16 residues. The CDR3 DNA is TGTGCCAGCAGTCTATCCTGGACAGGGGCAAACTATGGCTACACCTTC. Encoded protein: CASSLSWTGANYGYTF.

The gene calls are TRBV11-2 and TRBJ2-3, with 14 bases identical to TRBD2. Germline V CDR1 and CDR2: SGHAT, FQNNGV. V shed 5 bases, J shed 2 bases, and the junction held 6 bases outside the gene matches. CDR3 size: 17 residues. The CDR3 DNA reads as TGTGCCAGCAGCCAGGGACTAGCGGGGGCTTACACAGATACGCAGTATTTT. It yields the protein CASSQGLAGAYTDTQYF. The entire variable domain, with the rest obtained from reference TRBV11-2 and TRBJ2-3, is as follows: EAGVAQSPRYKIIEKRQSVAFWCNPISGHATLYWYQQILGQGPKLLIQFQNNGVVDDSQLPKDRFSAERLKGVDSTLKIQPAKLEDSAVYLCASSQGLAGAYTDTQYFGPGTRLTVL.

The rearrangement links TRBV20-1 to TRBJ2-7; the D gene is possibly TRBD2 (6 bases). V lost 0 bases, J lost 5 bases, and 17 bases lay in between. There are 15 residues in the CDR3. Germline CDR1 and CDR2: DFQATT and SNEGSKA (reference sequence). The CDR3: CSARDSWSGVHEQYF. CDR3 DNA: TGCAGTGCTAGAGACTCTTGGTCGGGGGTCCACGAGCAGTACTTC.

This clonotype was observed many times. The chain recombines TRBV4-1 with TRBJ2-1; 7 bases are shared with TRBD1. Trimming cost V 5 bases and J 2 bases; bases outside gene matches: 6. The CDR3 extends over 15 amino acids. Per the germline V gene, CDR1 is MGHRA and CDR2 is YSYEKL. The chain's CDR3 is CASSDLGGAYNEQFF. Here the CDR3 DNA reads TGCGCCAGCAGCGACCTAGGGGGCGCCTACAATGAGCAGTTCTTC.